The next 6 T cell receptor beta chains were all read from a single sample in a study of T-cell reconstitution after alpha-beta-depleted transplantation in children. As it was prepared, the TCRbeta library received unique molecular identifiers. TCRdb redid the calling of the PCR reads with MiXCR, one entry per CDR3 protein. The sample yields just under 550,000 distinct CDR3 sequences, around 20% seen once. The material was PBMCs from the stem cell graft donor, obtained from the stem cell graft. Receptor source: a human donor who donated a stem cell graft to a child with acute lymphoblastic leukemia.

The chain joins TRBV24-1 to TRBJ2-1; perhaps D is TRBD1 or TRBD2 (5 bases each). This CDR3 region has 18 residues. Germline loops: CDR1 KGHDR, CDR2 SFDVKD. V lost 1 base to trimming and J lost 0 bases, with 15 bases between them. The CDR3 sequence is CATSDFRDGYSSYNEQFF. The CDR3 DNA reads as TGTGCCACCAGTGATTTCCGGGACGGTTATAGCTCCTACAATGAGCAGTTCTTC.

There are a few counts of this clonotype. The chain links TRBV9 to TRBJ2-1; perhaps TRBD1 as D (5 bases). The V end was cut by 0 bases, the J end by 9 bases, with 16 bases between. The CDR3 extends over 15 amino acids. The germline CDR1 and CDR2 sequences are SGDLS and YYNGEE. The CDR3 sequence: CASSVAWGVGAEQFF. The CDR3 DNA reads TGTGCCAGCAGCGTAGCTTGGGGCGTAGGTGCTGAGCAGTTCTTC.

This clonotype was recorded once. This chain links TRBV7-3 with TRBJ2-5; possibly TRBD2 for D (5 bases). The CDR3 spans 13 residues. Germline V gives CDR1 SGHTA, CDR2 FQGTGA. The V gene lost 9 bases and the J gene lost 1 base, with 12 bases spanning the gap. CDR3 loop: CASGMGSQETQYF. In DNA, the CDR3 is TGTGCCAGTGGGATGGGGAGCCAAGAGACCCAGTACTTC.

The chain has TRBV7-8 and TRBJ2-2, with 7 bases that match TRBD2. CDR3 length equals 16 residues. The trim removed 5 bases at V and 0 bases at J, leaving 6 bases unmatched. Germline V gene lookup returns CDR1 SGHVS and CDR2 FQNEAQ. CDR3 loop: CASSPRTSANTGELFF. Written as DNA, the CDR3 is TGTGCCAGCAGCCCCCGTACTAGCGCGAACACCGGGGAGCTGTTTTTT.

This clonotype was counted a few times. V gene TRBV7-6 combines with J gene TRBJ2-3, with a tentative D call TRBD1 (6 bases). Germline values: CDR1 SGHVS, CDR2 FNYEAQ. The CDR3 spans 15 residues. The V gene lost 2 bases and the J gene lost 3 bases, with 12 bases spanning the gap. The CDR3 DNA reads TGTGCCAGCAGCTTACTCAAGGGGGTTACAGATACGCAGTATTTT. It yields the protein CASSLLKGVTDTQYF.

This clonotype was seen only a few times. The chain joins TRBV27 to TRBJ2-5, with 7 bases that match TRBD2. The J segment lost 3 bases and the V segment lost 3 bases, leaving 10 bases of the junction unmatched. This CDR3 has 16 amino acids. Germline V gene sequence: CDR1 MNHEY, CDR2 SMNVEV (reference sequence). CDR3 bases: TGTGCCAGCAGTTTGGGAGGGGCGTGGCGAAAAGAGACCCAGTACTTC. Translating gives CASSLGGAWRKETQYF.